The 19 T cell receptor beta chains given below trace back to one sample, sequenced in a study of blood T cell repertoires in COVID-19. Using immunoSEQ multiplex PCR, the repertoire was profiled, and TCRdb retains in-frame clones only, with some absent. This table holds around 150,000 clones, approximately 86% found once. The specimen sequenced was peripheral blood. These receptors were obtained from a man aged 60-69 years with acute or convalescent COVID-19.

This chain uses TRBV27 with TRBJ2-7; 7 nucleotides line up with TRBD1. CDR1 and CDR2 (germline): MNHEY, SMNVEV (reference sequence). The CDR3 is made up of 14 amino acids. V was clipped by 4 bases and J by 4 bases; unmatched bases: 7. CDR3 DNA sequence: TGTGCCAGCAGTTCGACTCAACAGGGGTACGAGCAGTACTTC. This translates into CASSSTQQGYEQYF.

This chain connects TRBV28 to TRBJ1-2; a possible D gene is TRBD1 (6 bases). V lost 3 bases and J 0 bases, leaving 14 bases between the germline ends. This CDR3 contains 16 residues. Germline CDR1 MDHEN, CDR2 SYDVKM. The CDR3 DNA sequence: TGTGCCAGCAGTTTCATACAGGGTATGACTAACTATGGCTACACCTTC. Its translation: CASSFIQGMTNYGYTF.

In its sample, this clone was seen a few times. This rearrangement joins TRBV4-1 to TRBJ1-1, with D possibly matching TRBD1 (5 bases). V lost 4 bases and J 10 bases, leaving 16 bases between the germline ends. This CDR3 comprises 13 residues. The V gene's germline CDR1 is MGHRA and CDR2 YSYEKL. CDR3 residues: CASSPPWVQGAFF. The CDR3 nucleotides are TGCGCCAGCAGCCCACCTTGGGTGCAGGGAGCTTTCTTT.

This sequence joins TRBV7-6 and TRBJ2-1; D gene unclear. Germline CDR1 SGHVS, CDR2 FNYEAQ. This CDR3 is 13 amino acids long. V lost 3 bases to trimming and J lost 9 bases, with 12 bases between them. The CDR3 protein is CASSLPGAIEQFF. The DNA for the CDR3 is TGTGCCAGCAGCTTGCCTGGTGCGATTGAGCAGTTCTTC.

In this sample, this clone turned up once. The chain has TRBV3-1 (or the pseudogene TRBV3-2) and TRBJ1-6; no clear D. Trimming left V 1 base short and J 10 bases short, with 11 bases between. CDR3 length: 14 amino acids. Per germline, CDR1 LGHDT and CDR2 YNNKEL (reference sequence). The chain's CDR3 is CASSQVSGRSPLHF. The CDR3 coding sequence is TGTGCCAGCAGCCAAGTCTCCGGGAGGTCACCCCTCCACTTT.

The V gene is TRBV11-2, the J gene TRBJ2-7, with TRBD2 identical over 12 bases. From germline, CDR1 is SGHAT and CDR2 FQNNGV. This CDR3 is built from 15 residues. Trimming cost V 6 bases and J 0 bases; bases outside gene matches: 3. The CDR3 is CASSLTSGSSYEQYF. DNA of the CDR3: TGTGCCAGCAGTTTGACTAGCGGGAGCTCCTACGAGCAGTACTTC.

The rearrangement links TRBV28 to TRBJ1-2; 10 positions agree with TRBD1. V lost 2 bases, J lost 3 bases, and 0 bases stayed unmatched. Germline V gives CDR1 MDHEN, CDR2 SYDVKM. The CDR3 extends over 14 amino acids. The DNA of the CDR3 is TGTGCCAGCAGTTTAGGGACAGGGGACTATGGCTACACCTTC. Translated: CASSLGTGDYGYTF.

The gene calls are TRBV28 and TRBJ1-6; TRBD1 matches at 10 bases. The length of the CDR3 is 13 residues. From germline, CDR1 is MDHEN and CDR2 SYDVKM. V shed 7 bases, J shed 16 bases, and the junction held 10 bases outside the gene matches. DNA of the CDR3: TGTGCCAGCAACACACGGGACAGGGGTTTTCTCCACTTT. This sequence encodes CASNTRDRGFLHF.

The chain's CDR3 is CASGSGLPHYGYTF. The CDR3 DNA reads TGTGCTAGTGGGTCAGGGTTGCCGCACTATGGCTACACCTTC. The chain links TRBV12-5 to TRBJ1-2; a weak D match, TRBD1 (5 bases). This CDR3 is 14 amino acids long. The V end was cut by 6 bases, the J end by 3 bases, with 14 bases between. Germline loops: CDR1 LGHNT, CDR2 FRNRAP.

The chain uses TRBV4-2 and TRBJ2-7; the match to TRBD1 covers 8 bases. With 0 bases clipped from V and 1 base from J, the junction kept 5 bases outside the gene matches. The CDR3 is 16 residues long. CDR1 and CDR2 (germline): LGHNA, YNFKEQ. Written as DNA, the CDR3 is TGTGCCAGCAGCCAAGATAGAGGACAGGGATCCTACGAGCAGTACTTC. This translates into CASSQDRGQGSYEQYF.

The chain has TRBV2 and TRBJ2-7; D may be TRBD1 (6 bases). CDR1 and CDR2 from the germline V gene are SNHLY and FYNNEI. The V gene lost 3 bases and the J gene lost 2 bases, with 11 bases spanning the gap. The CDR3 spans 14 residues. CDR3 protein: CASSDARGTYEQYF. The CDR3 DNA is TGTGCCAGCAGTGACGCCAGGGGAACCTACGAGCAGTACTTC.

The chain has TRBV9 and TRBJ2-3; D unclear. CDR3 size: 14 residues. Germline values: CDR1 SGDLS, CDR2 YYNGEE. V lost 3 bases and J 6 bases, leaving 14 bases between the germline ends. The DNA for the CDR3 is TGTGCCAGCAGCGCTAGACCCACCATGGATACGCAGTATTTT. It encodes CASSARPTMDTQYF.

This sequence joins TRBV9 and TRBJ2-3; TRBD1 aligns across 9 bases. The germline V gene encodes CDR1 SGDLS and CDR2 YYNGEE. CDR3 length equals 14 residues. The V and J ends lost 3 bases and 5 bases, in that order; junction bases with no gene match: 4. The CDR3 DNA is TGTGCCAGCAGCGAGACAGGGGGAGAAGATACGCAGTATTTT. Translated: CASSETGGEDTQYF.

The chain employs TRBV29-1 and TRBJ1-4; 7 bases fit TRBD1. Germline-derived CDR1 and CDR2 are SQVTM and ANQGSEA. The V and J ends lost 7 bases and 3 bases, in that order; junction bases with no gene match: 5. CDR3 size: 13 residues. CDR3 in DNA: TGCAGCGGTCGCAGGGGGGCTAATGAAAAACTGTTTTTT. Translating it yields CSGRRGANEKLFF.

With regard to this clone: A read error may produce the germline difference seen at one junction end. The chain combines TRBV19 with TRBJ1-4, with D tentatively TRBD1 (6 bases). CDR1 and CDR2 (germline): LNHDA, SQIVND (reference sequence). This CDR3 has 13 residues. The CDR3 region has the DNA TGTGCCAGTAGTTTAGACAGGAATGAAAAACTGTTTTTT. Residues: CASSLDRNEKLFF.

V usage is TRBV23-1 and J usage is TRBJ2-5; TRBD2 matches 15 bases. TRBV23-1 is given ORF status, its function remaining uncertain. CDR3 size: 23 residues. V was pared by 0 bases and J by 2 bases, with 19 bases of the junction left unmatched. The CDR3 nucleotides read TGCGCCAGCAGTCAATCGGGGGGATGGCGGGGTGGGACTAGCGGGAGGACTCAAGAGACCCAGTACTTC. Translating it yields CASSQSGGWRGGTSGRTQETQYF.

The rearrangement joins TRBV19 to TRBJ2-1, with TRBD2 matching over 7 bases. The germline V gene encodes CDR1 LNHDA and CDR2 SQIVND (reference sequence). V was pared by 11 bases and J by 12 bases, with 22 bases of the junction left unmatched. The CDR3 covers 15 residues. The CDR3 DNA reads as TGTGCCTCCCGACCCCTCCTAGCGGACCCTTTCCGGCAGTTCTTC. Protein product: CASRPLLADPFRQFF.

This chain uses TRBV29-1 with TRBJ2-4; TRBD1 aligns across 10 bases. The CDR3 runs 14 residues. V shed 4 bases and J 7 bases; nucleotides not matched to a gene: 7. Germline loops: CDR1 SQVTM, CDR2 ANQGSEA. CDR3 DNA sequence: TGCAGCGTTGTAGGGGACAGGGGAGTTAACATTCAGTACTTC. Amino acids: CSVVGDRGVNIQYF. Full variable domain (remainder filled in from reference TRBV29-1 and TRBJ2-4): SAVISQKPSRDICQRGTSLTIQCQVDSQVTMMFWYRQQPGQSLTLIATANQGSEATYESGFVIDKFPISRPNLTFSTLTVSNMSPEDSSIYLCSVVGDRGVNIQYFGAGTRLSVL.

CDR3 region: CSAAGRETQYF. In DNA, the CDR3 is TGCAGTGCAGCGGGAAGGGAGACCCAGTACTTC. The chain couples TRBV20-1 to TRBJ2-5, with 7 bases aligning to TRBD2. This CDR3 is 11 amino acids long. With V trimmed by 6 bases and J by 5 bases, 3 bases remained unmatched. The germline CDR1 and CDR2 sequences are DFQATT and SNEGSKA (reference sequence).